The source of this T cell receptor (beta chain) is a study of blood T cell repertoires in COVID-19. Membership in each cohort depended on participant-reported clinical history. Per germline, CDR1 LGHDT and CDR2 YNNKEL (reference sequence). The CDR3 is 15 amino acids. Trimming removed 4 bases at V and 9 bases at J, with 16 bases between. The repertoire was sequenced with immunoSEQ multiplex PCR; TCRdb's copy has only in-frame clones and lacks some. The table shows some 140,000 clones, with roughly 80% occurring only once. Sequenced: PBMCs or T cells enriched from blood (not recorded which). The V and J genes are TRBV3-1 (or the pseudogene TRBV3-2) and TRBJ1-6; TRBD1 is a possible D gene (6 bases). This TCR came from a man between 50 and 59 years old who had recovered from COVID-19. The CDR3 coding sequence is TGTGCCAGCAGCCCCCTACAGGGAGAGGGTTCACCCCTCCACTTT. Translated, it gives CASSPLQGEGSPLHF.